One sample yielded the 26 T cell receptor beta chains listed below, sequenced in a study of blood T cell repertoires in COVID-19. The data were produced by immunoSEQ multiplex PCR, yet TCRdb's version contains in-frame clones alone and is incomplete. The sample contains approximately 140,000 clones, 65% to 90% of which appear only once. Input material: peripheral blood. These receptors were taken from a man between 65 and 79 years old with acute or convalescent COVID-19.

The chain has TRBV28 and TRBJ1-5, with 7 bases fitting TRBD1. This CDR3 contains 16 residues. With V trimmed by 5 bases and J by 2 bases, 9 bases remained unmatched. From germline, CDR1 is MDHEN and CDR2 SYDVKM. CDR3 sequence reads: CASSPTPGQGNQPQHF. The CDR3 nucleotides are TGTGCCAGCAGTCCGACACCAGGACAGGGCAATCAGCCCCAGCATTTT.

The gene calls are TRBV6-5 and TRBJ2-7; D may be TRBD1 (8 bases). The CDR3 has 15 residues. Trimming stripped 2 bases from V and 4 bases from J, with 15 bases between. The germline V gene has CDR1 MNHEY and CDR2 SVGAGI. The CDR3 bases are TGTGCCAGCAGTTACCGCGGACAGGGAGGGTACGAGCAGTACTTC. This translates into CASSYRGQGGYEQYF.

The gene calls are TRBV28 and TRBJ2-2, with 15 bases fitting TRBD2. The CDR3 extends over 19 amino acids. Germline CDR1 and CDR2: MDHEN and SYDVKM. V dropped 7 bases and J dropped 5; count of bases not matched to a gene: 14. In nucleotides, the CDR3 is TGTGCCAGCAAGGGGGGACTAGCGGGAGGAGTGTTGTTAACCGGGGAGCTGTTTTTT. Encoded protein: CASKGGLAGGVLLTGELFF.

The rearrangement links TRBV29-1 to TRBJ2-7; 8 bases are a match to TRBD1. Germline lookup yields CDR1 SQVTM and CDR2 ANQGSEA. This CDR3 region has 15 residues. V was pared by 7 bases and J by 2 bases, with 13 bases of the junction left unmatched. Here the CDR3 reads CSALGRTGPPYEQYF. The CDR3 DNA reads as TGCAGCGCCCTGGGCCGGACAGGGCCTCCCTACGAGCAGTACTTC.

The chain joins TRBV6-1 to TRBJ1-1; unclear D gene. The CDR3 runs 12 residues. The V gene lost 6 bases and the J gene lost 8 bases, with 13 bases spanning the gap. Germline V gene data show CDR1 as MNHNS and CDR2 as SASEGT. The CDR3 protein is CASRSTTAEAFF. The CDR3 DNA is TGTGCCAGCAGATCGACGACTGCCGAAGCTTTCTTT.

The chain links TRBV19 to TRBJ2-5; D not certain. Trimming left V 5 bases short and J 4 bases short, with 11 bases between. Germline-derived CDR1 and CDR2 are LNHDA and SQIVND (reference sequence). This CDR3 has 13 amino acids. The CDR3 here is CASSGPTPETQYF. CDR3 DNA: TGTGCCAGTAGTGGGCCTACTCCAGAGACCCAGTACTTC.

The chain recombines TRBV6-5 with TRBJ1-1; 10 bases align to TRBD1. After removal of 6 bases from V and 0 bases from J, the junction contained 1 base not matched to a gene. The CDR3 contains 14 residues. Germline values: CDR1 MNHEY, CDR2 SVGAGI. CDR3 protein: CASRDRGLNTEAFF. The DNA of the CDR3 is TGTGCCAGCAGAGACAGGGGGCTGAACACTGAAGCTTTCTTT.

The rearrangement joins TRBV18 to TRBJ1-1; the match to TRBD1 covers 9 bases. Germline V CDR1 and CDR2: KGHSH, LQKENI. The J segment lost 8 bases and the V segment lost 5 bases, leaving 6 bases of the junction unmatched. The CDR3 runs 13 residues. In DNA form, the CDR3 reads TGTGCCAGCTCATCCCAGGGGACAGGGGAAGCTTTCTTT. It codes for CASSSQGTGEAFF.

The rearrangement links TRBV5-1 to TRBJ2-5, with 10 positions matching TRBD1. CDR3 length: 16 residues. CDR1 and CDR2 from the germline V gene are SGHRS and YFSETQ. Trimming removed 7 bases from V and 3 bases from J; junction bases left unmatched: 12. CDR3 in amino acids: CASRYPTGGTEETQYF. The CDR3 DNA is TGCGCCAGCCGCTACCCGACAGGGGGCACGGAAGAGACCCAGTACTTC.

In this sample, this clone turned up a few times. The chain joins TRBV7-9 to TRBJ2-1; 7 nucleotides line up with TRBD2. The CDR3 totals 17 residues. V shed 4 bases, J shed 4 bases, and the junction held 13 bases outside the gene matches. CDR1 is SEHNR, CDR2 FQNEAQ, per germline (reference sequence). The CDR3 protein is CASSSAALGGRYNEQFF. CDR3 in DNA: TGTGCCAGCAGCTCCGCCGCTTTAGGCGGGAGATACAATGAGCAGTTCTTC.

The chain joins TRBV19 to TRBJ1-4; the match to TRBD1 covers 8 bases. J was trimmed by 6 bases and V by 7 bases; bases with no gene match: 7. Germline V gene sequence: CDR1 LNHDA, CDR2 SQIVND (reference sequence). This CDR3 is 14 amino acids long. The CDR3 coding sequence is TGTGCCAGTACTAAAGACAGGGGTCATGAAAAACTGTTTTTT. This sequence encodes CASTKDRGHEKLFF.

The rearrangement links TRBV9 to TRBJ2-7, with 9 bases identical to TRBD2. This CDR3 region has 16 residues. The germline gives CDR1 SGDLS, CDR2 YYNGEE. The V segment lost 0 bases and the J segment 2 bases; nucleotides outside the gene matches: 6. This CDR3 reads CASSVASGTSPYEQYF. CDR3 DNA sequence: TGTGCCAGCAGCGTAGCCAGCGGGACTAGCCCCTACGAGCAGTACTTC.

The CDR3, as DNA: TGTGCCAGCAGTGACAGGGGGCTCAGAGATACGCAGTATTTT. It translates to CASSDRGLRDTQYF. The chain is built from TRBV6-1 and TRBJ2-3, with 8 bases identical to TRBD1. V shed 3 bases and J 5 bases; nucleotides not matched to a gene: 4. The V gene's germline CDR1 is MNHNS and CDR2 SASEGT. The CDR3 spans 14 residues.

The CDR3 sequence: CATSDRSYGYTF. CDR3 bases: TGTGCCACCTCTGACAGAAGCTATGGCTACACCTTC. The chain links TRBV19 to TRBJ1-2; D may be TRBD1 (5 bases). The germline V gene has CDR1 LNHDA and CDR2 SQIVND (reference sequence). V was trimmed by 10 bases and J by 4 bases, leaving 13 bases between them. The CDR3 totals 12 residues.

The rearrangement links TRBV27 to TRBJ1-3; TRBD1 matches at 8 bases. The V gene's germline CDR1 is MNHEY and CDR2 SMNVEV (reference sequence). This CDR3 comprises 15 residues. Trimming at V came to 6 bases and at J to 0 bases, leaving 4 bases not matched to a gene. The DNA for the CDR3 is TGTGCCAGCAGACCCGGACAGGGCTCTGGAAACACCATATATTTT. It is translated as CASRPGQGSGNTIYF.

J is TRBJ2-1 and V is TRBV6-2 or TRBV6-3, with D perhaps TRBD2 (5 bases). Trimming stripped 9 bases from V and 8 bases from J, with 20 bases between. The germline gives CDR1 MNHEY, CDR2 SVGEGT. This CDR3 spans 14 amino acids. The CDR3, as DNA: TGTGCCAGTAGTCCGAGACTACCACTTTATGAGCAGTTCTTC. This codes for CASSPRLPLYEQFF.

This chain connects TRBV6-1 to TRBJ2-5; weak D call: TRBD2 (5 bases). The CDR3 is 15 residues long. Germline V lookup: CDR1 MNHNS, CDR2 SASEGT. V shed 2 bases and J shed 0 bases, with 10 bases lying between them. CDR3 in amino acids: CASSESGLYQETQYF. The CDR3 DNA reads TGTGCCAGCAGTGAAAGCGGACTGTACCAAGAGACCCAGTACTTC.

This clone occurred many times. The chain recombines TRBV19 with TRBJ2-5, with 8 bases matching TRBD1. J was trimmed by 2 bases and V by 5 bases; bases with no gene match: 7. Per germline, CDR1 LNHDA and CDR2 SQIVND (reference sequence). The CDR3 has 15 residues. The CDR3 region has the DNA TGTGCCAGTAGTCCCTATCAGGGGGCTCAAGAGACCCAGTACTTC. This gives the protein CASSPYQGAQETQYF.

The V call is TRBV3-1 (or the pseudogene TRBV3-2), the J call TRBJ2-5; TRBD1 matches at 7 bases. There are 13 residues in the CDR3. The J segment lost 10 bases and the V segment lost 4 bases, leaving 9 bases of the junction unmatched. The germline CDR1 and CDR2 sequences are LGHDT and YNNKEL (reference sequence). The CDR3 DNA reads TGTGCCAGCAGCCTCTACCGACAGGGTGTCCAGTACTTC. It translates to CASSLYRQGVQYF.

A few counts support this clone. DNA of the CDR3: TGTGCCAGCAGCTTAGGTCTCGACAATGAGCAGTTCTTC. The encoded protein is CASSLGLDNEQFF. J is TRBJ2-1 and V is TRBV7-8; no reliable D call. The CDR3 is 13 residues long. CDR1 and CDR2 (germline): SGHVS, FQNEAQ. Trimming left V 1 base short and J 5 bases short, with 6 bases between.

The rearrangement links TRBV9 to TRBJ2-2; no firm D call. Between the trimmed V and J ends, which lost 0 bases and 3 bases, there was a span of 9 bases. The CDR3 has 15 amino acids. CDR1 is SGDLS and CDR2 is YYNGEE in the germline V gene. CDR3 bases: TGTGCCAGCAGCGTAGATCCGAGAGACACCGGGGAGCTGTTTTTT. It specifies CASSVDPRDTGELFF.

The chain recombines TRBV29-1 with TRBJ1-2, with TRBD1 as a possible D gene (6 bases). This CDR3 region has 14 residues. Germline loops: CDR1 SQVTM, CDR2 ANQGSEA. Trimming pared 3 bases from V and 5 bases from J, leaving 16 bases between. DNA for the CDR3: TGCAGCGTTGATACGACAGGAGTTCTTTATGGCTACACCTTC. This sequence encodes CSVDTTGVLYGYTF.

The V and J genes are TRBV5-1 and TRBJ2-2; D is unresolved. There are 15 residues in the CDR3. The V gene lost 0 bases and the J gene lost 7 bases, with 13 bases spanning the gap. Germline CDR1 is SGHRS and CDR2 is YFSETQ. The CDR3 DNA is TGCGCCAGCAGCTTGGGACAACTGACGAACGGGGAGCTGTTTTTT. Translating gives CASSLGQLTNGELFF.

The V and J genes are TRBV3-1 (or the pseudogene TRBV3-2) and TRBJ2-1; 8 bases fit TRBD1. With V trimmed by 0 bases and J by 0 bases, 7 bases remained unmatched. The CDR3 totals 18 residues. Germline V CDR1 and CDR2: LGHDT, YNNKEL (reference sequence). CDR3 in amino acids: CASSQDLPGGSSYNEQFF. The CDR3 region has the DNA TGTGCCAGCAGCCAAGATCTTCCAGGGGGCAGCTCCTACAATGAGCAGTTCTTC.

V is TRBV28 and J is TRBJ2-3; TRBD1 might be the D (6 bases). Trimming shortened V by 5 bases and J by 5 bases, and 20 bases separated the two germline ends. The CDR3 has 16 residues. Germline V lookup: CDR1 MDHEN, CDR2 SYDVKM. The CDR3 DNA reads TGTGCCAGCAGTCCCAACATCAGGGGAAGGTTAGATACGCAGTATTTT. It yields the protein CASSPNIRGRLDTQYF.

The chain has TRBV6-6 and TRBJ2-5; D might be TRBD1 (5 bases). Germline V lookup: CDR1 MNHNY, CDR2 SVGAGI (reference sequence). Deletions cut 4 bases from V and 5 bases from J, with 14 bases between. The CDR3 covers 14 residues. CDR3 in DNA: TGTGCCAGCAGTTTCCAGGGTGCGGAGGAGACCCAGTACTTC. Its protein product is CASSFQGAEETQYF.